Presented here are 29 T cell receptor beta chains from one specimen sequenced in a study of OX40 agonist ivuxolimab in advanced cancers. The method was immunoSEQ multiplex PCR; TCRdb's version includes in-frame clones alone and lacks a portion of them. This table holds around 70,000 clones, around 84% found once. The sequenced sample was CD4+ or CD8+ T cells sorted from blood, obtained in a trial of the OX40 agonist ivuxolimab. These receptors were taken from an adult with an advanced solid tumor such as melanoma, head and neck, liver or kidney cancer.

This rearrangement joins TRBV19 to TRBJ1-2; possible D gene TRBD1, 6 bases. CDR3 length: 14 amino acids. Trimming left V 2 bases short and J 3 bases short, with 10 bases between. Germline-derived CDR1 and CDR2 are LNHDA and SQIVND (reference sequence). The CDR3 loop reads CASSIRQEDYGYTF. Here the CDR3 DNA reads TGTGCCAGTAGTATAAGACAGGAAGACTATGGCTACACCTTC.

CDR3 loop: CASSSSRGWDTGELFF. The DNA of the CDR3 is TGTGCCAGCAGCTCGAGTAGGGGCTGGGACACCGGGGAGCTGTTTTTT. The V gene is TRBV7-9, the J gene TRBJ2-2, with D possibly matching TRBD1 (5 bases). The germline V and J ends were trimmed by 4 bases and 3 bases, with 15 bases remaining between them. This CDR3 region has 16 residues. Germline-derived CDR1 and CDR2 are SEHNR and FQNEAQ (reference sequence).

The chain joins TRBV2 to TRBJ2-1, with a possible D match to TRBD2 (6 bases). The length of the CDR3 is 16 residues. Trimming pared 7 bases from V and 0 bases from J, leaving 16 bases between. CDR1 and CDR2 (germline): SNHLY, FYNNEI. The DNA for the CDR3 is TGTGCCAGCATAGGCGGGAAGACAAGCTCCTACAATGAGCAGTTCTTC. Residues: CASIGGKTSSYNEQFF.

This sequence joins TRBV5-1 and TRBJ1-2; D perhaps matches TRBD1 (6 bases). With 0 bases removed from V and 5 bases from J, the gap between germline ends came to 14 bases. The CDR3 totals 15 residues. CDR1 SGHRS and CDR2 YFSETQ come from the germline V gene. CDR3 sequence: CASSLVPGAGYGYTF. The CDR3 region has the DNA TGCGCCAGCAGCTTGGTACCAGGGGCCGGGTATGGCTACACCTTC.

This chain links TRBV4-3 with TRBJ2-7, with a tentative D call TRBD1 (5 bases). V was cut by 3 bases and J by 3 bases, with 12 bases left in between. Per germline, CDR1 LGHNA and CDR2 YSLEER. This CDR3 has 14 residues. The CDR3 DNA is TGCGCCAGCAGCCAGACATCAGGGTTCTACGAGCAGTACTTC. Amino acids: CASSQTSGFYEQYF.

Comments on this clone: Other DNA sequences in this sample translate to the same CDR3. The genes are TRBV18 and TRBJ2-7, with D unclear. V was cut by 3 bases and J by 0 bases, with 6 bases left in between. Germline V CDR1 and CDR2: KGHSH, LQKENI. The CDR3 totals 13 residues. CDR3: CASSPGGSYEQYF. As DNA, the CDR3 is TGTGCCAGCTCACCGGGCGGCTCCTACGAGCAGTACTTC.

V is TRBV29-1 and J is TRBJ2-5; 8 bases line up with TRBD1. Per germline, CDR1 SQVTM and CDR2 ANQGSEA. V trimming: 2 bases; J trimming: 5 bases; junction bases outside the gene matches: 4. This CDR3 region has 13 residues. As DNA, the CDR3 is TGCAGCGTTGAACAGGGGGCGTGGGAGACCCAGTACTTC. Translated, it gives CSVEQGAWETQYF.

This clone was picked up one time. The chain recombines TRBV7-2 with TRBJ2-1; D assignment may be TRBD1 or TRBD2 (5 bases each). V was shortened by 3 bases and J by 8 bases, with 14 bases between the two germline ends. CDR1 SGHTA and CDR2 FQGNSA come from the germline V gene. The CDR3 totals 14 residues. The DNA for the CDR3 is TGTGCCAGCAGCTTCATCGGGGCCGTTGATGAGCAGTTCTTC. Protein: CASSFIGAVDEQFF.

The chain links TRBV7-2 to TRBJ1-1; D unresolved. This CDR3 region has 13 residues. Germline CDR1 is SGHTA and CDR2 is FQGNSA. V dropped 5 bases and J dropped 4 bases, with 11 bases sitting between them. The CDR3 sequence: CASSQVKPTEAFF. The CDR3 DNA sequence: TGTGCCAGCAGCCAAGTTAAGCCCACTGAAGCTTTCTTT. Variable domain in full (rest from reference TRBV7-2 and TRBJ1-1): GAGVSQSPSNKVTEKGKDVELRCDPISGHTALYWYRQSLGQGLEFLIYFQGNSAPDKSGLPSDRFSAERTGGSVSTLTIQRTQQEDSAVYLCASSQVKPTEAFFGQGTRLTVV.

The CDR3 DNA is TGCAGCCCTGGGGGTAGCGGGGGCCTCACCGGGGAGCTGTTTTTT. As protein: CSPGGSGGLTGELFF. This chain joins TRBV29-1 and TRBJ2-2, with 9 positions matching TRBD2. The V and J ends lost 8 bases and 4 bases, in that order; junction bases with no gene match: 11. The V gene's germline CDR1 is SQVTM and CDR2 ANQGSEA. The CDR3 totals 15 residues.

V and J are TRBV19 and TRBJ2-7; possibly TRBD1 for D (6 bases). The CDR3 has 14 amino acids. Germline assignment: CDR1 LNHDA and CDR2 SQIVND (reference sequence). Trimming removed 7 bases at V and 1 base at J, with 14 bases between. The CDR3 coding sequence is TGTGCCAGTAAAGCCTCGACAGGATCCTACGAGCAGTACTTC. This encodes CASKASTGSYEQYF.

The chain is built from TRBV25-1 and TRBJ1-4; D might be TRBD1 (5 bases). The germline V gene encodes CDR1 MGHDK and CDR2 SYGVNS. V shed 7 bases and J shed 8 bases, with 20 bases lying between them. The CDR3 is 15 residues long. As DNA, the CDR3 is TGTGCCAGCACCAGAGCGGACATTGAAGGGGAAAAACTGTTTTTT. It translates to CASTRADIEGEKLFF.

V gene TRBV6-5 combines with J gene TRBJ2-7; 8 nucleotides line up with TRBD1. Germline trimming cut 6 bases from V and 3 bases from J; bases unmatched to any gene: 10. The CDR3 consists of 15 residues. CDR1 is MNHEY, CDR2 SVGAGI, per germline. The CDR3 DNA sequence: TGTGCCAGCAGCGAGACAGGGGTACCTGGCTACGAGCAGTACTTC. This codes for CASSETGVPGYEQYF.

A remark on this clone: The DNA is omitted, as the CDR3 cannot be located on it reliably, and the CDR3 follows TCRdb's listing. This chain connects TRBV21-1 to TRBJ2-6. TRBV21-1 is a recognized pseudogene. The CDR3 comprises 18 residues, both ends counted. The CDR3 loop reads CASSKRGDVASGANVLTF.

CDR3 DNA sequence: TGTGCCAGCAGCCCAGGAGGCTCTGGAAACACCATATATTTT. Translating gives CASSPGGSGNTIYF. The chain is built from TRBV27 and TRBJ1-3, with no clear D. With 6 bases removed from V and 0 bases from J, the gap between germline ends came to 9 bases. The germline CDR1 and CDR2 sequences are MNHEY and SMNVEV (reference sequence). The CDR3 spans 14 residues.

The gene calls are TRBV9 and TRBJ2-3; D is uncertain. CDR1 SGDLS and CDR2 YYNGEE come from the germline V gene. The CDR3 extends over 13 amino acids. Trimming pared 0 bases from V and 9 bases from J, leaving 11 bases between. Here the CDR3 reads CASSVADTATQYF. The CDR3 DNA reads as TGTGCCAGCAGCGTAGCTGACACAGCAACGCAGTATTTT.

The chain links TRBV14 to TRBJ1-6; D is perhaps TRBD1 (5 bases). Trimming stripped 1 base from V and 7 bases from J, with 20 bases between. The CDR3 extends over 18 amino acids. Germline V gives CDR1 SGHDN, CDR2 FVKESK. CDR3 sequence: CASSQAFGTALLNSPLHF. The CDR3 coding sequence is TGTGCCAGCAGCCAAGCTTTCGGGACGGCCCTATTGAATTCACCCCTCCACTTT.

The rearrangement uses TRBV5-1 and TRBJ2-5, with D perhaps matching TRBD1 (6 bases). The germline CDR1 and CDR2 sequences are SGHRS and YFSETQ. Between the trimmed V and J ends, which lost 1 base and 2 bases, there was a span of 6 bases. This CDR3 spans 13 amino acids. In DNA, the CDR3 is TGCGCCAGCAGCTTGCAGGGGCAAGAGACCCAGTACTTC. It is translated as CASSLQGQETQYF.

The rearrangement links TRBV7-2 to TRBJ2-1, with TRBD1 matching over 8 bases. Germline V gene data show CDR1 as SGHTA and CDR2 as FQGNSA. V shed 2 bases and J 0 bases; nucleotides not matched to a gene: 3. This CDR3 comprises 16 residues. The CDR3 spells CASSLPGGSSYNEQFF. CDR3 DNA: TGTGCCAGCAGCTTACCAGGGGGCTCCTCCTACAATGAGCAGTTCTTC.

J is TRBJ1-2 and V is TRBV2; tentatively, D is TRBD1 (6 bases). V dropped 6 bases and J dropped 8 bases, with 16 bases sitting between them. The CDR3 totals 13 residues. The germline CDR1 and CDR2 sequences are SNHLY and FYNNEI. The CDR3 protein is CASSDRQDRGYTF. The CDR3 nucleotides are TGTGCCAGCAGCGATCGACAGGACCGCGGCTACACCTTC.

The J gene is TRBJ2-1, the V gene TRBV5-5; 13 bases agree with TRBD2. CDR1 SGHKS and CDR2 YYEKEE come from the germline V gene (reference sequence). V lost 3 bases, J lost 4 bases, and 10 bases stayed unmatched. The CDR3 is made up of 18 amino acids. The CDR3 region has the DNA TGTGCCAGCAGCTCACTAGCGGGGGGGCCCGGTTGGTACAATGAGCAGTTCTTC. This codes for CASSSLAGGPGWYNEQFF.

The chain carries TRBV18 and TRBJ2-1, with D possibly matching TRBD2 (5 bases). CDR1 KGHSH and CDR2 LQKENI come from the germline V gene. V dropped 0 bases and J dropped 0 bases, with 9 bases sitting between them. This CDR3 has 16 amino acids. CDR3 nucleotide sequence: TGTGCCAGCTCACCACCGGGAGTAAACTCCTACAATGAGCAGTTCTTC. Its translation: CASSPPGVNSYNEQFF.

The gene calls are TRBV27 and TRBJ2-2; 7 positions agree with TRBD1. Looked up from germline, CDR1 is MNHEY and CDR2 is SMNVEV (reference sequence). The CDR3 is 18 residues long. V trimming: 4 bases; J trimming: 5 bases; junction bases outside the gene matches: 16. CDR3 protein: CASSWGLSRQGETGELFF. CDR3 nucleotides: TGTGCCAGCAGTTGGGGATTATCGAGACAGGGAGAGACCGGGGAGCTGTTTTTT.

This rearrangement joins TRBV14 to TRBJ2-2; D is uncertain. The CDR3 runs 16 residues. Trimming left V 2 bases short and J 0 bases short, with 10 bases between. Per germline, CDR1 SGHDN and CDR2 FVKESK. The CDR3 reads CASSQTITANTGELFF. The CDR3 nucleotides read TGTGCCAGCAGCCAAACCATAACCGCGAACACCGGGGAGCTGTTTTTT.

The chain recombines TRBV2 with TRBJ1-2, with D possibly matching TRBD1 (5 bases). Germline V gene data show CDR1 as SNHLY and CDR2 as FYNNEI. The CDR3 totals 14 residues. The V end was cut by 6 bases, the J end by 4 bases, with 15 bases between. This chain's CDR3 is CASSATERGYGYTF. CDR3 nucleotides: TGTGCCAGCAGCGCTACTGAGAGGGGCTATGGCTACACCTTC.

This rearrangement joins TRBV14 to TRBJ1-3; D is ambiguous. Trimming removed 4 bases at V and 4 bases at J, with 5 bases between. There are 12 residues in the CDR3. Germline CDR1 and CDR2: SGHDN and FVKESK. The chain's CDR3 is CASSPQGNTIYF. The CDR3 DNA sequence: TGTGCCAGCAGCCCCCAAGGAAACACCATATATTTT.

This clone was counted only a few times. This chain uses TRBV18 with TRBJ2-7; D remains unclear. The germline gives CDR1 KGHSH, CDR2 LQKENI. V gave up 6 bases and J gave up 0 bases, with 21 bases separating them. The CDR3 length is 17 residues. CDR3 coding DNA: TGTGCCAGCTCCCTATCCCAAGGTTCCAGGCCCTCCTACGAGCAGTACTTC. This gives the protein CASSLSQGSRPSYEQYF.

The chain links TRBV4-2 to TRBJ2-5; TRBD2 matches at 14 bases. CDR1 and CDR2 (germline): LGHNA, YNFKEQ. CDR3 length equals 18 residues. Losses at the gene ends were 1 base for V and 5 bases for J; bases not matched to a gene: 9. CDR3 sequence: CASSQAGTSGGAGETQYF. The CDR3 coding sequence is TGTGCCAGCAGCCAAGCTGGGACTAGCGGGGGTGCGGGGGAGACCCAGTACTTC.

The chain uses TRBV9 and TRBJ2-2; 8 bases line up with TRBD1. Germline CDR1 SGDLS, CDR2 YYNGEE. The ends lost 4 bases at V and 1 base at J; junction bases unmatched: 6. This CDR3 is 16 amino acids long. CDR3 in amino acids: CASSTRTGLNTGELFF. The CDR3 DNA sequence: TGTGCCAGCAGCACCCGGACAGGGCTGAACACCGGGGAGCTGTTTTTT.